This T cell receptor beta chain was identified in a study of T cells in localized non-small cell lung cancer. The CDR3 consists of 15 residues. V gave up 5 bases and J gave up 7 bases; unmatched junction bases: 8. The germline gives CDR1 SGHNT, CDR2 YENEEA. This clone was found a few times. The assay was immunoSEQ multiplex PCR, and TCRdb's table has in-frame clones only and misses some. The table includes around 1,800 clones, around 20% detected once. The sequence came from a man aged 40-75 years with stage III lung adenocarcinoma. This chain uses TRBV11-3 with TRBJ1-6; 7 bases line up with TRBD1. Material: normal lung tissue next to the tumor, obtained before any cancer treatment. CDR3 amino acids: CASSKTGITNSPLHF. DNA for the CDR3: TGTGCCAGCAGCAAGACAGGGATTACCAATTCACCCCTCCACTTT.